These 20 T cell receptor beta chains share one sample of origin, sequenced in a study of beta chain features in type 1 diabetes. The authors reverse transcribed all of the isolated RNA, so sequencing captured expressed TCRB transcripts. Method: immunoSEQ multiplex PCR; TCRdb's copy keeps in-frame clones and lacks some. This table has some 900,000 clones, 15% to 20% appearing once. Specimen: naive CD4+ T cells from blood. These receptors originate from a woman between 18 and 30 years old in good health.

The chain couples TRBV5-1 to TRBJ2-7; no reliable D call. V lost 7 bases, J lost 3 bases, and 14 bases lay in between. Germline V lookup: CDR1 SGHRS, CDR2 YFSETQ. The CDR3 runs to 13 residues. DNA of the CDR3: TGCGCCAGCTCCACCCCATCGGGCTACGAGCAGTACTTC. Its protein product is CASSTPSGYEQYF.

This chain connects TRBV7-2 to TRBJ2-3; D possibly corresponds to TRBD2 (6 bases). Between the trimmed V and J ends, which lost 3 bases and 2 bases, there was a span of 9 bases. Germline CDR1 SGHTA, CDR2 FQGNSA. This CDR3 spans 14 amino acids. CDR3 DNA: TGTGCCAGCAGCTTTAGCGGAGCCACAGATACGCAGTATTTT. This gives the protein CASSFSGATDTQYF.

The chain uses TRBV10-3 and TRBJ2-6, with D hard to call. Trimming stripped 4 bases from V and 5 bases from J, with 18 bases between. Germline CDR1 reads ENHRY; CDR2 reads SYGVKD. The CDR3 runs to 17 residues. The chain's CDR3 is CAISVEIGERRANVLTF. The DNA of the CDR3 is TGTGCCATCAGTGTCGAAATAGGCGAAAGACGGGCCAACGTCCTGACTTTC.

The rearrangement joins TRBV15 to TRBJ2-7; 7 positions match TRBD1. V trimming: 4 bases; J trimming: 2 bases; junction bases outside the gene matches: 5. Germline V gene lookup returns CDR1 LNHNV and CDR2 YYDKDF (reference sequence). This CDR3 spans 14 amino acids. CDR3 amino acids: CATSTRQGPYEQYF. The CDR3 region has the DNA TGTGCCACCAGCACCCGACAGGGACCCTACGAGCAGTACTTC.

This clone has just a few counts. V usage is TRBV18 and J usage is TRBJ2-1; 9 bases fit TRBD2. This CDR3 has 16 amino acids. In germline, CDR1 is KGHSH, CDR2 LQKENI. Unmatched junction bases numbered 11, after V lost 3 bases and J lost 8 bases. The CDR3 nucleotides read TGTGCCAGCTCACCCCTAGGTAGCGGGAGTGTCGATGAGCAGTTCTTC. The encoded protein is CASSPLGSGSVDEQFF.

This clone has just a few counts. V gene TRBV7-3 combines with J gene TRBJ2-2; D gene ambiguous. This CDR3 comprises 14 residues. In germline, CDR1 is SGHTA, CDR2 FQGTGA. The V and J ends lost 0 bases and 4 bases respectively, with 6 bases between them. The CDR3 region is CASSLTPSTGELFF. CDR3 nucleotide sequence: TGTGCCAGCAGCTTAACCCCGAGCACCGGGGAGCTGTTTTTT.

A few counts support this clone. The chain links TRBV7-2 to TRBJ2-1, with 8 bases fitting TRBD2. After removal of 5 bases from V and 0 bases from J, the junction contained 6 bases not matched to a gene. This CDR3 spans 16 amino acids. CDR1 and CDR2 from the germline V gene are SGHTA and FQGNSA. The CDR3 sequence is CASSIRSGSSYNEQFF. The CDR3 nucleotides are TGTGCCAGCAGCATACGAAGCGGGAGCTCCTACAATGAGCAGTTCTTC.

The table lists this clone with a few counts. The V and J genes are TRBV25-1 and TRBJ2-3; unclear D gene. The CDR3 length is 13 residues. The germline CDR1 and CDR2 sequences are MGHDK and SYGVNS. Trimming took off 4 bases at V and 0 bases at J, with 5 bases between the two ends. For the CDR3, the DNA is TGTGCCAGCAGTGGACCAAGCACAGATACGCAGTATTTT. Translating it yields CASSGPSTDTQYF.

CDR3 nucleotide sequence: TGTGCCAGCAGCTCCATGGTACAGGGTGGCATGAACACTGAAGCTTTCTTT. As protein: CASSSMVQGGMNTEAFF. The chain is built from TRBV7-8 and TRBJ1-1; the D gene is possibly TRBD1 (6 bases). The germline V gene encodes CDR1 SGHVS and CDR2 FQNEAQ. V lost 4 bases and J 0 bases, leaving 18 bases between the germline ends. The CDR3 length is 17 residues.

This clone has just a few counts. This chain joins TRBV4-2 and TRBJ1-2; tentative D call: TRBD1 (5 bases). Germline CDR1 is LGHNA and CDR2 is YNFKEQ. Trimming removed 2 bases from V and 4 bases from J, with 14 bases in between. The CDR3 consists of 15 residues. The CDR3, as DNA: TGTGCCAGCAGCCAACTCGTTCCCGGGGGCTATGGCTACACCTTC. Its translation is CASSQLVPGGYGYTF.

V gene TRBV4-3 combines with J gene TRBJ2-1, with TRBD2 matching over 15 bases. The CDR3 runs to 19 residues. Germline V gene data show CDR1 as LGHNA and CDR2 as YSLEER. The junction had 6 bases not matched to a gene; V was cut back by 3 bases and J by 0 bases. CDR3 amino acids: CASSQGTSGRTSSYNEQFF. The DNA of the CDR3 is TGCGCCAGCAGCCAGGGGACTAGCGGGAGGACAAGCTCCTACAATGAGCAGTTCTTC.

This clone was found a few times. The chain carries TRBV4-3 and TRBJ2-1; D uncertain. CDR1 and CDR2 (germline): LGHNA, YSLEER. The CDR3 extends over 16 amino acids. V lost 0 bases, J lost 7 bases, and 16 bases lay in between. The CDR3 DNA is TGCGCCAGCAGCCAAGATTGGGGTACTGTTTTGAATGAGCAGTTCTTC. Translated: CASSQDWGTVLNEQFF.

The chain has TRBV6-5 and TRBJ1-1; 8 bases are shared with TRBD1. V shed 5 bases, J shed 3 bases, and the junction held 5 bases outside the gene matches. CDR1 is MNHEY, CDR2 SVGAGI, per germline. The CDR3 is made up of 14 amino acids. The CDR3 here is CASSQGQGYTEAFF. The CDR3 DNA is TGTGCCAGCAGTCAAGGACAGGGCTACACTGAAGCTTTCTTT.

This clone has more than one count but fewer than ten. V gene TRBV15 combines with J gene TRBJ1-5; D may be TRBD1 (5 bases). The CDR3 covers 16 residues. CDR1 and CDR2 from the germline V gene are LNHNV and YYDKDF (reference sequence). V lost 5 bases and J 0 bases, leaving 14 bases between the germline ends. The CDR3, as DNA: TGTGCCACCAGCCAGGGAGGACACTTTAGCAATCAGCCCCAGCATTTT. It encodes CATSQGGHFSNQPQHF.

This clone was picked up a small number of times. V is TRBV6-1 and J is TRBJ2-3; possible D gene TRBD1, 5 bases. V was shortened by 6 bases and J by 2 bases, with 12 bases between the two germline ends. This CDR3 is built from 14 residues. Germline CDR1 MNHNS, CDR2 SASEGT. The CDR3 DNA sequence: TGTGCCAGCAGGTTGGGGCAAATCACAGATACGCAGTATTTT. Translating it yields CASRLGQITDTQYF.

In its sample, this clone was seen a few times. V gene TRBV27 combines with J gene TRBJ2-2; TRBD2 matches 11 bases. The germline gives CDR1 MNHEY, CDR2 SMNVEV (reference sequence). V was pared by 1 base and J by 1 base, with 5 bases of the junction left unmatched. The CDR3 covers 18 residues. Here the CDR3 DNA reads TGTGCCAGCAGTTTATTCGGACTAGCGGGCCAGAACACCGGGGAGCTGTTTTTT. It is translated as CASSLFGLAGQNTGELFF.

The chain employs TRBV6-1 and TRBJ2-6; a weak D match, TRBD2 (6 bases). V lost 0 bases, J lost 3 bases, and 12 bases lay in between. There are 17 residues in the CDR3. The germline CDR1 and CDR2 sequences are MNHNS and SASEGT. The CDR3 spells CASSEARGGLGANVLTF. CDR3 DNA sequence: TGTGCCAGCAGTGAAGCGCGTGGAGGGCTTGGGGCCAACGTCCTGACTTTC.

This chain connects TRBV10-3 to TRBJ2-5; D ambiguous. The germline CDR1 and CDR2 sequences are ENHRY and SYGVKD. V was cut by 3 bases and J by 5 bases, with 13 bases left in between. The CDR3 covers 14 residues. CDR3 nucleotides: TGTGCCATCAGTGAAATGAACTCGGTGGAGACCCAGTACTTC. Residues: CAISEMNSVETQYF.

The chain joins TRBV7-8 to TRBJ2-1, with 8 nucleotides matching TRBD2. Germline CDR1 reads SGHVS; CDR2 reads FQNEAQ. The V and J ends lost 2 bases and 12 bases, in that order; junction bases with no gene match: 6. The CDR3 has 13 amino acids. The CDR3 DNA follows: TGTGCCAGCAGCTTAAAGTCGGGAGGGTGGCAGTTCTTC. It is translated as CASSLKSGGWQFF.

This chain joins TRBV19 and TRBJ2-3; 9 bases agree with TRBD2. Trimming removed 3 bases from V and 0 bases from J; junction bases left unmatched: 4. There are 16 residues in the CDR3. The germline gives CDR1 LNHDA, CDR2 SQIVND (reference sequence). The CDR3 here is CASSILGTSSTDTQYF. For the CDR3, the DNA is TGTGCCAGTAGTATTCTGGGGACTAGCAGCACAGATACGCAGTATTTT.